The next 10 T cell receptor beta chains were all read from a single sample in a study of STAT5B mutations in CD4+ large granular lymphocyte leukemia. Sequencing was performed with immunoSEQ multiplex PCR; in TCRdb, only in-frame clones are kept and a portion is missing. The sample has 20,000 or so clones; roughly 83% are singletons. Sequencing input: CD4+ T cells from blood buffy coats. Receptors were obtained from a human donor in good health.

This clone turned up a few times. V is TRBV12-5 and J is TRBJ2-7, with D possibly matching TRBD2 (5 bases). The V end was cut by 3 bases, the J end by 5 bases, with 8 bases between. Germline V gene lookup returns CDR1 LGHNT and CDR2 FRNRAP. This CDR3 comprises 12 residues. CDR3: CASGFGVNEQYF. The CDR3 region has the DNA TGTGCTAGTGGTTTCGGGGTGAACGAGCAGTACTTC.

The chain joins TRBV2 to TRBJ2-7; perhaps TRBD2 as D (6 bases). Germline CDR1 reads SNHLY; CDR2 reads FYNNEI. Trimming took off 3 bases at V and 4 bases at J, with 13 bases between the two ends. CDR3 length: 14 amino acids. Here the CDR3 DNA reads TGTGCCAGCAGTGAGATTAGCGGTAGATACGAGCAGTACTTC. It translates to CASSEISGRYEQYF. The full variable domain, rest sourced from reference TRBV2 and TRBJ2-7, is EPEVTQTPSHQVTQMGQEVILRCVPISNHLYFYWYRQILGQKVEFLVSFYNNEISEKSEIFDDQFSVERPDGSNFTLKIRSTKLEDSAMYFCASSEISGRYEQYFGPGTRLTVT.

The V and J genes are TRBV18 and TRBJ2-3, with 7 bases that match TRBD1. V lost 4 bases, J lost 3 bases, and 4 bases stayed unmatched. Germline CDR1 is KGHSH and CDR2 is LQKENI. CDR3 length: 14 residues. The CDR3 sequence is CASSLQGLTDTQYF. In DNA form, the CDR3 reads TGTGCCAGCTCACTACAGGGGTTGACAGATACGCAGTATTTT. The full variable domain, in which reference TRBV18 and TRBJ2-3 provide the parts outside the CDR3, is NAGVMQNPRHLVRRRGQEARLRCSPMKGHSHVYWYRQLPEEGLKFMVYLQKENIIDESGMPKERFSAEFPKEGPSILRIQQVVRGDSAAYFCASSLQGLTDTQYFGPGTRLTVL.

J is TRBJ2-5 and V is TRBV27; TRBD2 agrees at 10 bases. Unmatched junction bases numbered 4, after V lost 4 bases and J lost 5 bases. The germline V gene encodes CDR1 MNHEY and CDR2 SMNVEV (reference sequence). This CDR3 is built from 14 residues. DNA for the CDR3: TGTGCCAGCAGTTCAAGAGCGGGAGGGGAGACCCAGTACTTC. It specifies CASSSRAGGETQYF.

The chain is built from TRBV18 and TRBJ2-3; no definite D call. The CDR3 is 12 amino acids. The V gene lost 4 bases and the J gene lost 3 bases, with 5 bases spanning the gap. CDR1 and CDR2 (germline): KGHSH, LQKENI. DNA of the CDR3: TGTGCCAGCTCACTGGGAACAGATACGCAGTATTTT. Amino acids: CASSLGTDTQYF.

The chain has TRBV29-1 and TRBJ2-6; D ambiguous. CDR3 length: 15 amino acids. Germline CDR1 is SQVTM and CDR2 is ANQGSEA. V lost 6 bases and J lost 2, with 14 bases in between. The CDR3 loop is CSVRAQDAGANVLTF. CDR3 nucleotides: TGCAGCGTCCGGGCCCAGGACGCTGGGGCCAACGTCCTGACTTTC.

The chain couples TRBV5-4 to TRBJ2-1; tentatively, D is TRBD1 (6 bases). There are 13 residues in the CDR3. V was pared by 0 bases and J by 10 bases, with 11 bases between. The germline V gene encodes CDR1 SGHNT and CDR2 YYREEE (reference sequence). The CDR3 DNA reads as TGTGCCAGCAGCTTGGTGACAGGCGGGGAGCAGTTCTTC. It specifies CASSLVTGGEQFF.

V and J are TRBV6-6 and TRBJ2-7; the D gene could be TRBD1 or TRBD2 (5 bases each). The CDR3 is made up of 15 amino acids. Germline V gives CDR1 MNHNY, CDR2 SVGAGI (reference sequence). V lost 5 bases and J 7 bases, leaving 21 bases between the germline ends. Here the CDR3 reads CASSLGAMTAREQYF. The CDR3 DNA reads TGTGCCAGCAGTCTCGGGGCTATGACGGCTCGGGAGCAGTACTTC.

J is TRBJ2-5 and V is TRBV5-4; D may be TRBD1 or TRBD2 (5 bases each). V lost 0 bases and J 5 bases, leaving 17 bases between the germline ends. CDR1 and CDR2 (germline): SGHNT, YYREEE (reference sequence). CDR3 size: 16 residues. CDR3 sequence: CASSLVRGGSGETQYF. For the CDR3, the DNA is TGTGCCAGCAGCTTGGTTCGGGGCGGGTCTGGCGAGACCCAGTACTTC.

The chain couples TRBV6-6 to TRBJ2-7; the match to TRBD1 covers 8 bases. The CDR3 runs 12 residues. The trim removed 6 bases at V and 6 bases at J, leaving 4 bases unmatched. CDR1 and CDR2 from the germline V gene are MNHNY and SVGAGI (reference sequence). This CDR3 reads CASSQTGVEQYF. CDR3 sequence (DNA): TGTGCCAGCAGCCAGACAGGGGTCGAGCAGTACTTC.